These 9 T cell receptor beta chains came from one sample sequenced in a study of blood T cells in healthy people across ages. It was with a sample-barcoded 5' primer and a J-beta primer mix that a second PCR of roughly 7 to 12 cycles was run. TCRdb reanalysed the 5' RACE reads using MiXCR and keeps one entry per CDR3 protein. The data contain some 730,000 distinct CDR3 sequences, about 24% of them seen just once; the ten biggest clones take up roughly a fifth. Sequenced material: blood. Source of these receptors: a man in his 70s in good health.

This clonotype was recorded many times. The V call is TRBV19, the J call TRBJ2-2; D is unclear. The CDR3 is 13 residues long. The ends were cut back, 3 bases at V and 4 bases at J, with 6 bases in the middle. Germline-derived CDR1 and CDR2 are LNHDA and SQIVND (reference sequence). CDR3 DNA sequence: TGTGCCAGTAGTATTGGTGGCACCGGGGAGCTGTTTTTT. It is translated as CASSIGGTGELFF.

The chain links TRBV15 to TRBJ2-5; D gene unclear. CDR1 and CDR2 from the germline V gene are LNHNV and YYDKDF (reference sequence). Trimming left V 1 base short and J 1 base short, with 7 bases between. The CDR3 loop spans 14 amino acids. The CDR3 is CATSRGGAQETQYF. The DNA of the CDR3 is TGTGCCACCAGCAGAGGTGGTGCCCAAGAGACCCAGTACTTC.

The chain joins TRBV18 to TRBJ2-5; TRBD1 matches at 8 bases. The DNA matches TRBJ2-7 better at its end, which makes the J call doubtful. The CDR3 consists of 15 residues. Germline loops: CDR1 KGHSH, CDR2 LQKENI. The CDR3 here is CASSPGTGRAYEQYF. The DNA for the CDR3 is TGTGCCAGCTCACCGGGGACAGGACGGGCCTACGAGCAGTACTTC.

This clonotype showed up just a few times. The chain recombines TRBV18 with TRBJ2-7; D not resolved. The ends were cut back, 4 bases at V and 7 bases at J, with 11 bases in the middle. Germline V lookup: CDR1 KGHSH, CDR2 LQKENI. CDR3 length equals 12 residues. The CDR3 nucleotides are TGTGCCAGCTCACGCCCCGCTGGTGAGCAGTACTTC. Protein sequence: CASSRPAGEQYF.

The V gene is TRBV5-1, the J gene TRBJ2-4, with D tentatively TRBD1 (7 bases). In germline, CDR1 is SGHRS, CDR2 YFSETQ. V was trimmed by 4 bases and J by 0 bases, leaving 20 bases between them. The CDR3 covers 18 residues. The CDR3 sequence: CASSGGGDSYLAKNIQYF. Written as DNA, the CDR3 is TGCGCCAGCAGCGGAGGCGGGGACAGCTACTTAGCCAAAAACATTCAGTACTTC.

The V gene is TRBV18, the J gene TRBJ1-2, with D hard to call. The V gene's germline CDR1 is KGHSH and CDR2 LQKENI. This CDR3 region has 14 residues. Between the trimmed V and J ends, which lost 3 bases and 4 bases, there was a span of 12 bases. The CDR3 DNA sequence: TGTGCCAGCTCACCGGGCCAGTCAAGCTATGGCTACACCTTC. It encodes CASSPGQSSYGYTF.

The chain is built from TRBV30 and TRBJ1-2, with D hard to call. Between the trimmed V and J ends, which lost 2 bases and 6 bases, there was a span of 10 bases. The CDR3 extends over 12 amino acids. Germline CDR1 is GTSNPN and CDR2 is SVGIG (reference sequence). The DNA of the CDR3 is TGTGCCTGGAGTATCTCCCTTAATGGCTACACCTTC. Amino acid sequence: CAWSISLNGYTF.

This chain links TRBV29-1 with TRBJ2-7; no clear D gene. V shed 2 bases and J shed 2 bases, with 7 bases lying between them. This CDR3 region has 12 residues. Germline V CDR1 and CDR2: SQVTM, ANQGSEA. The CDR3 DNA sequence: TGCAGCGTTGAAACACGGGCCTACGAGCAGTACTTC. This gives the protein CSVETRAYEQYF.

The genes are TRBV6-5 and TRBJ2-3; 12 bases agree with TRBD2. The CDR3 totals 16 residues. J was trimmed by 3 bases and V by 6 bases; bases with no gene match: 7. Germline V CDR1 and CDR2: MNHEY, SVGAGI. CDR3 residues: CASSYTSGGITDTQYF. The CDR3, as DNA: TGTGCCAGCAGCTATACTAGCGGGGGGATAACAGATACGCAGTATTTT.